The following is a T cell receptor beta chain sequence with its context. Its antigen is still unknown. Germline lookup yields CDR1 SEHNR and CDR2 FQNEAQ (reference sequence). This CDR3 is built from 13 residues. Trimming shortened V by 5 bases and J by 6 bases, and 10 bases separated the two germline ends. Data came from immunoSEQ multiplex PCR; TCRdb stores just in-frame clones and leaves some out. The data show tens of thousands of clones, with roughly 87% seen just once and over 7% held by the top ten. These data originate in a study of graft-versus-host responses after intestinal transplantation. Findings of the study overall: Recipient marrow held GvH clones, some first seen in ileum or blood. Individuals carrying graft-donor T cell macrochimerism showed high graft-versus-host to host-versus-graft clonal ratios in allografts. After transplant, early declines in HvG clones were associated with peak levels of circulating GvH clones.

The sample here was unstimulated CD8+ T cells sorted from spleen or lymph node cells, taken before transplant. The chain has TRBV7-9 and TRBJ2-2; D not certain. The TCR sequence derives from a human donor who was the organ donor for an intestinal transplant. The CDR3 region is CASSGDMAGELFF. CDR3 DNA sequence: TGTGCCAGCAGCGGAGATATGGCCGGGGAGCTGTTTTTT.